Sequencing of this T cell receptor (beta chain) was carried out in a study of radiotherapy plus CTLA-4 blockade in lung cancer. Study details: Of the patients, 15% to 20% showed objective responses and roughly 34% attained disease control.

In chemo-refractory metastatic non-small-cell lung cancer, patients got ipilimumab CTLA-4 blockade together with focal radiation. Produced via immunoSEQ multiplex PCR; TCRdb's table is partial and in-frame only. This table holds about 49,000 clones, 70% to 80% found once. As to this clone: No antigen is known for it.

The CDR3 extends over 12 amino acids. The germline CDR1 and CDR2 sequences are SQVTM and ANQGSEA. Trimming cost V 8 bases and J 7 bases, with 17 bases left between them. Whole-study findings and limits: Subsequent to radiotherapy plus ipilimumab, tumor-derived TCR clones underwent expansion in blood. Together with interferon-beta, which increased in serum after radiation, early dynamic changes in blood T cell clones were reportedly the best predictors of response.

The chain carries TRBV29-1 and TRBJ1-2; D may be TRBD1 (6 bases). Source: peripheral blood, taken from a patient treated with radiotherapy plus ipilimumab. This receptor was taken from a human donor with non-small cell lung cancer who had stable disease on radiotherapy plus ipilimumab. CDR3 nucleotide sequence: TGCAGCTTCAGGGGCACACGAACTGGCTACACCTTC. Protein: CSFRGTRTGYTF.